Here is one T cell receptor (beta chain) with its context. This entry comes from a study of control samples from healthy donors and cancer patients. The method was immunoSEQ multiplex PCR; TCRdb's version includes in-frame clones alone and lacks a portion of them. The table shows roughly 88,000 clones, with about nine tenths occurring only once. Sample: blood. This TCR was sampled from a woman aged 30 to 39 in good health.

DNA of the CDR3: TGTGCCTATTCCACAGATACGCAGTATTTT. It codes for CAYSTDTQYF. The V call is TRBV30, the J call TRBJ2-3; D remains ambiguous. Germline V gives CDR1 GTSNPN, CDR2 SVGIG (reference sequence). V lost 7 bases, J lost 2 bases, and 4 bases lay in between. The CDR3 loop spans 10 amino acids.